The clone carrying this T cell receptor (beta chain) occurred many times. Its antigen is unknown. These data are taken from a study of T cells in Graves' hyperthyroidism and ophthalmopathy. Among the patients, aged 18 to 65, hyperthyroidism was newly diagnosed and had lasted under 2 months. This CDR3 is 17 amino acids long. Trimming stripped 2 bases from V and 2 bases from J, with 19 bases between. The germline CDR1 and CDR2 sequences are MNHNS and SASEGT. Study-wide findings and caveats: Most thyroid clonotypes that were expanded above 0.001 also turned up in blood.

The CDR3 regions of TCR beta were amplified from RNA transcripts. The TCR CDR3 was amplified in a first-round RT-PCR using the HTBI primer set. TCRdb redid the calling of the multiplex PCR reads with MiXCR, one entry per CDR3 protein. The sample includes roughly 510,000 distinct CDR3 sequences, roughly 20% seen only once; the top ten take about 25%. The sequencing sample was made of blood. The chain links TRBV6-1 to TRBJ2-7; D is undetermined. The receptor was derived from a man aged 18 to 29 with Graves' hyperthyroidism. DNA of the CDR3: TGTGCCAGCAGTGAACGCGGAAACCCTATACTAACCTACGAGCAGTACTTC. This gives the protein CASSERGNPILTYEQYF.